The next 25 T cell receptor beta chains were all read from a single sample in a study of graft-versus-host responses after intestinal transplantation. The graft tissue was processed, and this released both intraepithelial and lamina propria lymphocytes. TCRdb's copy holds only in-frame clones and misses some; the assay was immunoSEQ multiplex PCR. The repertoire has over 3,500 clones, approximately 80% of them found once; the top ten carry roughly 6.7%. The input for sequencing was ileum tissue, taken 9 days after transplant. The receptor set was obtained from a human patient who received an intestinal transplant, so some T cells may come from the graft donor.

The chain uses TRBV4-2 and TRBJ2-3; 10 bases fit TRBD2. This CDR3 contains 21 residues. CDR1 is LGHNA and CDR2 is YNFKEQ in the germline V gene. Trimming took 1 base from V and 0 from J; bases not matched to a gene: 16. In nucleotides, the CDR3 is TGTGCCAGCAGCCAAGTACTGTGGATTAGCGGGGGGTTCACTAGCACAGATACGCAGTATTTT. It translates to CASSQVLWISGGFTSTDTQYF.

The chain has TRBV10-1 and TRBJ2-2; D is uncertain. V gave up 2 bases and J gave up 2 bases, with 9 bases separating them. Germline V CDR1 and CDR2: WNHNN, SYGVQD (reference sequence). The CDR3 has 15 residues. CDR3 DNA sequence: TGCGCCAGCAGTGAGGGAGTCAGAAACACCGGGGAGCTGTTTTTT. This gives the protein CASSEGVRNTGELFF.

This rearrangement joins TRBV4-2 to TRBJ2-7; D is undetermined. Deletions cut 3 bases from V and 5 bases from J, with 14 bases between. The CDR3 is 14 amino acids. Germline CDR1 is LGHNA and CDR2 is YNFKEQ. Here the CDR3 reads CASSQPGRCNEQYF. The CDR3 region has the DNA TGTGCCAGCAGCCAGCCCGGACGGTGTAACGAGCAGTACTTC.

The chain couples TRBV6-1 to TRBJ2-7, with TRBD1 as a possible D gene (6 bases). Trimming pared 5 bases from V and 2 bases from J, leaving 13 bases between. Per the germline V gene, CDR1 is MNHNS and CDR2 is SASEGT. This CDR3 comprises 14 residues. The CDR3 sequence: CASSPNRVPYEQYF. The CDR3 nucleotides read TGTGCCAGCAGTCCCAACAGGGTGCCCTACGAGCAGTACTTC.

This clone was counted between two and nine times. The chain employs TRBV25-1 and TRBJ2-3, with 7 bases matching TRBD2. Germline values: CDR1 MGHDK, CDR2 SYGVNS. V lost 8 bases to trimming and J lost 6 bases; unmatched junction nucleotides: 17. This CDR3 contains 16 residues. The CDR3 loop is CASSGPAGMLWDTQYF. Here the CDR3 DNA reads TGTGCCAGCTCGGGTCCAGCGGGGATGTTATGGGATACGCAGTATTTT.

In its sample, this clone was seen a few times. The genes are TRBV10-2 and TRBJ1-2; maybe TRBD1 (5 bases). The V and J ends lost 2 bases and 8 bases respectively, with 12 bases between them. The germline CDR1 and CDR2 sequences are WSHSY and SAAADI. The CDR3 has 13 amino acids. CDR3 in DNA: TGCGCCAGCAGTGAGAGAGAGGGGCTGGGCTACACCTTC. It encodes CASSEREGLGYTF.

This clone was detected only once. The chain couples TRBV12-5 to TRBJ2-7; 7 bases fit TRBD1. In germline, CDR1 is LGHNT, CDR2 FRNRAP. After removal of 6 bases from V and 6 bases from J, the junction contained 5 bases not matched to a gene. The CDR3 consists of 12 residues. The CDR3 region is CASGLTGCEQYF. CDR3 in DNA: TGTGCTAGTGGCCTGACAGGGTGCGAGCAGTACTTC.

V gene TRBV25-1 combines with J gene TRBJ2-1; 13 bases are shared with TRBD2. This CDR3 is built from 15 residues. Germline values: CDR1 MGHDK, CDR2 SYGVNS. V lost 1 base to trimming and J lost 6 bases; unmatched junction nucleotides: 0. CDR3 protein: CASSEWTSGSNEQFF. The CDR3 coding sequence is TGTGCCAGCAGTGAATGGACTAGCGGGAGCAATGAGCAGTTCTTC.

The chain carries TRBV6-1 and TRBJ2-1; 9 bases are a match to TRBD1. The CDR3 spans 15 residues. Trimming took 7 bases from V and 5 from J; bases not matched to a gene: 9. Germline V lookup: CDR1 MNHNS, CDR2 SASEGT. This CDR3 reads CASNLRDRADNEQFF. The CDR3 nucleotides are TGTGCCAGCAACCTACGGGACAGGGCGGACAATGAGCAGTTCTTC.

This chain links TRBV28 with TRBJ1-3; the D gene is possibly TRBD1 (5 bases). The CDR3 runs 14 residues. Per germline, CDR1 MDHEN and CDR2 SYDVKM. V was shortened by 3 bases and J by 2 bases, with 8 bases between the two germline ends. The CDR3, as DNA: TGTGCCAGCAGTTTGGGGGGAGCTGGAAACACCATATATTTT. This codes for CASSLGGAGNTIYF.

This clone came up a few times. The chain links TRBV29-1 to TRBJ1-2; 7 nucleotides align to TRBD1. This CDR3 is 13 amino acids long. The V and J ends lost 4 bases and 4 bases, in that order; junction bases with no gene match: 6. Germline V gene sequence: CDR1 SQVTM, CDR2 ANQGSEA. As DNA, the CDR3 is TGCAGCGTTGGCCGGAACAGGGGCTATGGCTACACCTTC. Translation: CSVGRNRGYGYTF. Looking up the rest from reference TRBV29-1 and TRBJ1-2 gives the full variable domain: SAVISQKPSRDICQRGTSLTIQCQVDSQVTMMFWYRQQPGQSLTLIATANQGSEATYESGFVIDKFPISRPNLTFSTLTVSNMSPEDSSIYLCSVGRNRGYGYTFGSGTRLTVV.

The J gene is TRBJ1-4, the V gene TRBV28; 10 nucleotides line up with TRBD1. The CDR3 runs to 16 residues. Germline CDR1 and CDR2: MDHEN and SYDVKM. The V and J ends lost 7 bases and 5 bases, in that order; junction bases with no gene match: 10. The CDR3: CASTQDRGLGNEKLFF. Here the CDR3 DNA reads TGTGCCAGCACCCAAGACAGGGGGCTCGGGAATGAAAAACTGTTTTTT.

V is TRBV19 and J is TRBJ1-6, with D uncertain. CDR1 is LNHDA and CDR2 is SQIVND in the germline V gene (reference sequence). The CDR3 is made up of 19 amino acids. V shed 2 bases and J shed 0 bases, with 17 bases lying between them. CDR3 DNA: TGTGCCAGTAGTATACCCAGAAGAGGGCCTAGCTCCTATAATTCACCCCTCCACTTT. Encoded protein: CASSIPRRGPSSYNSPLHF. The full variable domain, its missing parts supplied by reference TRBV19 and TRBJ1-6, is DGGITQSPKYLFRKEGQNVTLSCEQNLNHDAMYWYRQDPGQGLRLIYYSQIVNDFQKGDIAEGYSVSREKKESFPLTVTSAQKNPTAFYLCASSIPRRGPSSYNSPLHFGNGTRLTVT.

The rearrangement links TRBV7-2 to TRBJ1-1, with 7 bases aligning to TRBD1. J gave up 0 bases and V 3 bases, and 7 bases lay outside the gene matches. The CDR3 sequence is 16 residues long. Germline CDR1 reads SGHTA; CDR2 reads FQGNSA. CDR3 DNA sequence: TGTGCCAGCAGCTTGACAGGGAATAGAATGAACACTGAAGCTTTCTTT. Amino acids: CASSLTGNRMNTEAFF.

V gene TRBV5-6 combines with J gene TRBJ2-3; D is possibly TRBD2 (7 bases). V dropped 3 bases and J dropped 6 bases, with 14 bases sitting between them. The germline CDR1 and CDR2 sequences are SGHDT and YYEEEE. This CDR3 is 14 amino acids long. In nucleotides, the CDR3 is TGTGCCAGCAGCTGGGGGGGGCCGGGGGATACGCAGTATTTT. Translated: CASSWGGPGDTQYF.

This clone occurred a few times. The CDR3 coding sequence is TGTGCCAGCAGTTTAGCAGTCTTCTATGGCTACACCTTC. Its translation is CASSLAVFYGYTF. The chain employs TRBV28 and TRBJ1-2; no definite D call. The CDR3 spans 13 residues. V lost 2 bases, J lost 4 bases, and 8 bases lay in between. Germline lookup yields CDR1 MDHEN and CDR2 SYDVKM.

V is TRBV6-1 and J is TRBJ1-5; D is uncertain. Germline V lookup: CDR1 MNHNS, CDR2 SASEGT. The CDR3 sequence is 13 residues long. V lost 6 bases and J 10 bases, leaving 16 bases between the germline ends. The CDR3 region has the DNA TGTGCCAGCAGGCAACTGACGGGTCAACCCCAGCATTTT. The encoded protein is CASRQLTGQPQHF.

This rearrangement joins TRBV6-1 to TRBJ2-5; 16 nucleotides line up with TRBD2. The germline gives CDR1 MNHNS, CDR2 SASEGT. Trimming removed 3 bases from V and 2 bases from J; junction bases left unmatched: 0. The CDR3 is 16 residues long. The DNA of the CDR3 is TGTGCCAGCAGTGAGGGACTAGCGGGGGGGCAAGAGACCCAGTACTTC. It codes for CASSEGLAGGQETQYF.

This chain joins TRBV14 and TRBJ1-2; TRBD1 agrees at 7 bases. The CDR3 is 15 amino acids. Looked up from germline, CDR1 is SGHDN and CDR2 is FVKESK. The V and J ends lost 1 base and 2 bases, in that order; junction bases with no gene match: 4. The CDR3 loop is CASSQVPGGNYGYTF. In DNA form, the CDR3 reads TGTGCCAGCAGCCAAGTTCCAGGGGGGAACTATGGCTACACCTTC.

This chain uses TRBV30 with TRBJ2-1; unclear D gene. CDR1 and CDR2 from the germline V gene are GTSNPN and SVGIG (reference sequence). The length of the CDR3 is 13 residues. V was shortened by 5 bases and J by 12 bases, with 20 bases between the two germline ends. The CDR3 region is CAWRLGSWTAQFF. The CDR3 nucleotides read TGTGCCTGGCGCCTAGGGTCGTGGACGGCGCAGTTCTTC.

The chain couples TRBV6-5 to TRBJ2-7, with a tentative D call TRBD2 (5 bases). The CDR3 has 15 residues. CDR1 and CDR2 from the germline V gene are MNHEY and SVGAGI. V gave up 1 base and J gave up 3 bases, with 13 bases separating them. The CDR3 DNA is TGTGCCAGCAGTTACTGGGCGGGTTTAGGCTACGAGCAGTACTTC. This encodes CASSYWAGLGYEQYF.

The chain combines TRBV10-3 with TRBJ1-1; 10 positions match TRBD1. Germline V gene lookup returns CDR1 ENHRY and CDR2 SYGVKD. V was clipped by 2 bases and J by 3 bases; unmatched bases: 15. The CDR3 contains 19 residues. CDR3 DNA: TGTGCCATCAGTGAGCCGGGCCGGGACAGGGGAGTTTGGGACACTGAAGCTTTCTTT. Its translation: CAISEPGRDRGVWDTEAFF.

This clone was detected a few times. The CDR3 here is CASSPKLSGTGGNQPQHF. Written as DNA, the CDR3 is TGTGCCAGCAGTCCAAAGTTGAGCGGCACAGGGGGCAATCAGCCCCAGCATTTT. The V and J genes are TRBV25-1 and TRBJ1-5; TRBD1 agrees at 7 bases. The length of the CDR3 is 18 residues. Germline V gene data show CDR1 as MGHDK and CDR2 as SYGVNS. Germline trimming cut 5 bases from V and 2 bases from J; bases unmatched to any gene: 15.

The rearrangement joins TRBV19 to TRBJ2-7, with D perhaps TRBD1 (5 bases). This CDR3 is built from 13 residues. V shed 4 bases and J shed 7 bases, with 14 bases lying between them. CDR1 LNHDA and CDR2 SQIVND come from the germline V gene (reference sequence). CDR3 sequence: CASSSAGRLEQYF. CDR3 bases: TGTGCCAGTAGTAGCGCAGGGCGCCTTGAGCAGTACTTC.

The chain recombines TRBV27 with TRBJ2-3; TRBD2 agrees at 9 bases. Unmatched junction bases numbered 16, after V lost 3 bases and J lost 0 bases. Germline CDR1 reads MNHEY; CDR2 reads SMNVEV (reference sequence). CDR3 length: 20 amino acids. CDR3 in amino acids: CASSFQGVVSGSPSTDTQYF. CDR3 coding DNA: TGTGCCAGCAGTTTCCAAGGGGTTGTTAGCGGGAGTCCCAGCACAGATACGCAGTATTTT.